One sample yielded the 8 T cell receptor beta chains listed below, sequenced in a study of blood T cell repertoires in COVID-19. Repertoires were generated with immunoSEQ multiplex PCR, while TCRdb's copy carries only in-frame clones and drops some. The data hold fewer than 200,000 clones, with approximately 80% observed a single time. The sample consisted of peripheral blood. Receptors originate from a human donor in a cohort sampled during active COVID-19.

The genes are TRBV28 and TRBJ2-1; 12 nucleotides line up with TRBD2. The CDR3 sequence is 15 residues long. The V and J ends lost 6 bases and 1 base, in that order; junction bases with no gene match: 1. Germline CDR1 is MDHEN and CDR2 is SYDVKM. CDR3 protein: CASSGTSGSYNEQFF. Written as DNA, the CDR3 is TGTGCCAGCAGCGGGACTAGCGGGTCCTACAATGAGCAGTTCTTC.

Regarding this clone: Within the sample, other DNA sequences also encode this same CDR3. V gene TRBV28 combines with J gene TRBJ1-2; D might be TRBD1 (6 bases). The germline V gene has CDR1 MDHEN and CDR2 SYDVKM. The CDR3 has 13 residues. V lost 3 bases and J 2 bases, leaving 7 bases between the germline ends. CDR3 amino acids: CASSLDSNYGYTF. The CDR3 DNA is TGTGCCAGCAGTTTGGACAGCAACTATGGCTACACCTTC.

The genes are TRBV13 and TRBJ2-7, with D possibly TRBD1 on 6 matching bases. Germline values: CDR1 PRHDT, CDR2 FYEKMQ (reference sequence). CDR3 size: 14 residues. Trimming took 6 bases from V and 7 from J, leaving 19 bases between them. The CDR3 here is CASRSRGTLGEQYF. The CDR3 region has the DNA TGTGCCAGCAGAAGTAGGGGGACCCTTGGTGAGCAGTACTTC.

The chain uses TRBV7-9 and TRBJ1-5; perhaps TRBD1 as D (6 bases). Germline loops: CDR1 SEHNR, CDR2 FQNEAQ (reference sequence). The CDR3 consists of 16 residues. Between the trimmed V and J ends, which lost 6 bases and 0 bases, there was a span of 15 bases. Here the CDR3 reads CASSPGQPNSNQPQHF. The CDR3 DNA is TGTGCCAGCAGTCCCGGACAGCCTAATAGCAATCAGCCCCAGCATTTT. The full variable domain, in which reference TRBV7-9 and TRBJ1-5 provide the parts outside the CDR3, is DTGVSQNPRHKITKRGQNVTFRCDPISEHNRLYWYRQTLGQGPEFLTYFQNEAQLEKSRLLSDRFSAERPKGSFSTLEIQRTEQGDSAMYLCASSPGQPNSNQPQHFGDGTRLSIL.

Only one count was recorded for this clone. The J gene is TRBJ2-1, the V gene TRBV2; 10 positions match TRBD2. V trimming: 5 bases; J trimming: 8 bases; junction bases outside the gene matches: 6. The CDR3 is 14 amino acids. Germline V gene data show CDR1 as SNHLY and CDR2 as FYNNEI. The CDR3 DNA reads TGTGCCAGCAGTCCGGGACTAGCGTCCTATGAGCAGTTCTTC. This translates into CASSPGLASYEQFF.

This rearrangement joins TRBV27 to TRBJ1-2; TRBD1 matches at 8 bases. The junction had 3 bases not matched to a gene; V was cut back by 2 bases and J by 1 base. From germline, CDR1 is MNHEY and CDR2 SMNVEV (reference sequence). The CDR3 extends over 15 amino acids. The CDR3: CASSLGTGGNYGYTF. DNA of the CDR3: TGTGCCAGCAGTTTAGGGACAGGTGGTAACTATGGCTACACCTTC.

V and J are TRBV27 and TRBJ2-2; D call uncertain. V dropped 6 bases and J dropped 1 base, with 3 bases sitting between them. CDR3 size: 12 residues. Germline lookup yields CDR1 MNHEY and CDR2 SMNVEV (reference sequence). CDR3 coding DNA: TGTGCCAGCAGCAGGAACACCGGGGAGCTGTTTTTT. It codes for CASSRNTGELFF.

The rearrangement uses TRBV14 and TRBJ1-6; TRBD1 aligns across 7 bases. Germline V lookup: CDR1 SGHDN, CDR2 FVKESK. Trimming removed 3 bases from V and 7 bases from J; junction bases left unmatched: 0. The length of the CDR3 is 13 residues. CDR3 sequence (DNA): TGTGCCAGCAGCCAGGGACAGAATTCACCCCTCCACTTT. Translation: CASSQGQNSPLHF.